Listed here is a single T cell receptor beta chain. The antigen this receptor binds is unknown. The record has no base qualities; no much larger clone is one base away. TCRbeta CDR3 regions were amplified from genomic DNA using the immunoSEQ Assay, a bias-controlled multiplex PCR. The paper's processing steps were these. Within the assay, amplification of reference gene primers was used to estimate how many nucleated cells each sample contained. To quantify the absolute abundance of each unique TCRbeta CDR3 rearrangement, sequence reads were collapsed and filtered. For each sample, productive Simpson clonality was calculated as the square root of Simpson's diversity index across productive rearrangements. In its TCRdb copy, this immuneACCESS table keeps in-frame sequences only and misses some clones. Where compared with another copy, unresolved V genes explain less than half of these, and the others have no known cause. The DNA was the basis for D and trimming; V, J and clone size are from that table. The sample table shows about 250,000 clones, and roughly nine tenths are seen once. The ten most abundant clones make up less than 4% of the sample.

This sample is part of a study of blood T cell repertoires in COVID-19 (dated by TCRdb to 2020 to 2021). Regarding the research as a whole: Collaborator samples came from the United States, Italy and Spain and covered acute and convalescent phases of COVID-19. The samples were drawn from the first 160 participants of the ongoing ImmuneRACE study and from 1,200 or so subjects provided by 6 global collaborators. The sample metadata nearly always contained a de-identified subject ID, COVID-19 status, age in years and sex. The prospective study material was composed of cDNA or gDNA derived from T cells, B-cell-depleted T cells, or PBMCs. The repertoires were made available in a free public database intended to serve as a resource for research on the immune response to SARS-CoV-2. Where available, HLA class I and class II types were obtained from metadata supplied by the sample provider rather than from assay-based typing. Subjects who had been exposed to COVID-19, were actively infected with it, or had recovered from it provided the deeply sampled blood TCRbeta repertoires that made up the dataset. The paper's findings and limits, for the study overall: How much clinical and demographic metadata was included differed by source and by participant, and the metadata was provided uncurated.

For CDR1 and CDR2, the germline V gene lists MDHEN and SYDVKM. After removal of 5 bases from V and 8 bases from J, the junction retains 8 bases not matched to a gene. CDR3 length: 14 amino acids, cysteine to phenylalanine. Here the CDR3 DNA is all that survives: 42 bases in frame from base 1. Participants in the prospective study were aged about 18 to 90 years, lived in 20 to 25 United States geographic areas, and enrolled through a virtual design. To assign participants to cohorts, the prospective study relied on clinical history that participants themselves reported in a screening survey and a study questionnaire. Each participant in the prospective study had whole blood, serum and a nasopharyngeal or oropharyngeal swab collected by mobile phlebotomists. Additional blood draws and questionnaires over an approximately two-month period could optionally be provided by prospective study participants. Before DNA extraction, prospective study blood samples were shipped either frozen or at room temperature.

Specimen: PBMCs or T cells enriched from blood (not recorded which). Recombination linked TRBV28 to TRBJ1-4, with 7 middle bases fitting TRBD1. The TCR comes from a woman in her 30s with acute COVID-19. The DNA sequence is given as TGTGCCAGCAGTGAGCGGACAGGAAGAGAAAAACTGTTTTTT. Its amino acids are CASSERTGREKLFF.